This T cell receptor beta chain is from a study of T cell responses to AZD1222 COVID-19 vaccine. Broader study findings: With two AZD1222 doses given, Spike-specific TCR breadth and depth both rose.

This clone was seen only once. Antigen unknown. The data were produced by immunoSEQ multiplex PCR, yet TCRdb's version contains in-frame clones alone and is incomplete. This sample has about 93,000 clones; nearly 90% occur once, and the top ten carry approximately 2.6%. CDR3 length equals 13 residues. Trimming removed 8 bases from V and 7 bases from J; junction bases left unmatched: 13. Looked up from germline, CDR1 is GTSNPN and CDR2 is SVGIG (reference sequence). The specimen comprised peripheral blood, sampled on day 0 of MenACWY control vaccination. The clonotype was recovered from an adult in good health. The rearrangement joins TRBV30 to TRBJ2-7; 8 bases align to TRBD1. The CDR3 DNA reads as TGTGCCGTTCACTGGCAGGGGGCTGGGGAGCAGTACTTC. It translates to CAVHWQGAGEQYF.